The rows below give T cell receptor beta chains drawn from one sample of a study of graft-versus-host responses after intestinal transplantation. These receptors lack a known antigen. Using immunoSEQ multiplex PCR, the repertoire was profiled, and TCRdb retains in-frame clones only, with some absent. The table shows some 87,000 clones, with more than 90% occurring only once. The starting material was unstimulated CD4+ T cells sorted from spleen or lymph node cells, obtained before intestinal transplant. The receptors were gathered from a human donor who received an intestinal transplant. Both conserved end residues are part of each CDR3. The D gene is left open where the match is weak. For some rows the clone size is stated as once, few or many, or as a class when expanded; others skip it.

J gene	V gene	clone size	D gene	CDR3 protein	CDR3 DNA
TRBJ2-1	TRBV28	-	-	CASSLSVPNYNEQFF	TGTGCCAGCAGTTTATCAGTCCCAAACTACAATGAGCAGTTCTTC
TRBJ2-1	TRBV6-1	-	TRBD2	CASRAGVNDNEQFF	TGTGCCAGCCGGGCGGGAGTTAACGACAATGAGCAGTTCTTC
TRBJ2-7	TRBV6-1	once	-	CASSEAGQYF	TGTGCCAGCAGTGAGGCAGGGCAGTACTTC
TRBJ2-1	TRBV5-1	-	-	CASSLAGDSYNEQFF	TGCGCCAGCAGCTTGGCGGGAGACTCCTACAATGAGCAGTTCTTC
TRBJ1-3	TRBV30	-	-	CAWSGSGNTIYF	TGTGCCTGGAGTGGCTCTGGAAACACCATATATTTT
TRBJ2-4	TRBV6-5	-	TRBD1	CASSYSTGSAKNIQYF	TGTGCCAGCAGTTACTCGACAGGGTCAGCCAAAAACATTCAGTACTTC
TRBJ2-7	TRBV7-9	few	-	CASSLQAGGELYEQYF	TGTGCCAGCAGCTTACAGGCAGGAGGCGAGCTTTACGAGCAGTACTTC
TRBJ1-4	TRBV28	-	-	CASSLSGAGLMVGNEKLFF	TGTGCCAGCAGTTTATCCGGGGCAGGGTTAATGGTGGGGAATGAAAAACTGTTTTTT
TRBJ1-2	TRBV5-1	once	-	CASSLWDPGANGYTF	TGCGCCAGCAGCTTGTGGGACCCGGGGGCGAATGGCTACACCTTC
TRBJ2-1	TRBV6-5	-	TRBD2	CASSPSGRRHEQFF	TGTGCCAGCAGTCCTAGCGGGAGGAGGCATGAGCAGTTCTTC